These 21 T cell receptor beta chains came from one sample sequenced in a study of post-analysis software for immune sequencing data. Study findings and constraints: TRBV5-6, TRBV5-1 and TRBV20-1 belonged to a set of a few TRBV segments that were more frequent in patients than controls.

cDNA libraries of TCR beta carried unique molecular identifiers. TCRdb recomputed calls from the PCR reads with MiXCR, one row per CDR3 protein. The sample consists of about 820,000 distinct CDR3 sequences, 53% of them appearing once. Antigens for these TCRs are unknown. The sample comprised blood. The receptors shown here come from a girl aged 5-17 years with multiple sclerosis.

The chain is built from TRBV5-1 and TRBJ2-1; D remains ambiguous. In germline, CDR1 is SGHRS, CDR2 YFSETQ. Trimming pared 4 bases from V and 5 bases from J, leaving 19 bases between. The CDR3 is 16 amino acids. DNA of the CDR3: TGCGCCAGCAGCATGACTCCAACCGCAACAAACAATGAGCAGTTCTTC. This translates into CASSMTPTATNNEQFF.

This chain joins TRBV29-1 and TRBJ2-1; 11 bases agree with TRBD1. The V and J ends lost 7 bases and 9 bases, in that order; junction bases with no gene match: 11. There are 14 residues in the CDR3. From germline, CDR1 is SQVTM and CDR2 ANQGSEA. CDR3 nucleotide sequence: TGCAGCGCTGCCGGGACAGGGGGGATTGGTGAGCAGTTCTTC. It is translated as CSAAGTGGIGEQFF.

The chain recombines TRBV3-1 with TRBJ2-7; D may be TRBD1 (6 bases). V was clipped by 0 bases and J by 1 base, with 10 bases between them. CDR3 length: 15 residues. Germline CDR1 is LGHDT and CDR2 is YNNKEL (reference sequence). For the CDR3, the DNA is TGTGCCAGCAGCCAAGATTTTGGACAGTCCTACGAGCAGTACTTC. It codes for CASSQDFGQSYEQYF.

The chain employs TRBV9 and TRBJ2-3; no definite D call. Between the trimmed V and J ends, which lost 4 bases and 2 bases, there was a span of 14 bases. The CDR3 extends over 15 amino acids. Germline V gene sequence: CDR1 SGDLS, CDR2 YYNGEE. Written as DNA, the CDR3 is TGTGCCAGCAGCCTTCTTTGGCAGGCCACAGATACGCAGTATTTT. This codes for CASSLLWQATDTQYF.

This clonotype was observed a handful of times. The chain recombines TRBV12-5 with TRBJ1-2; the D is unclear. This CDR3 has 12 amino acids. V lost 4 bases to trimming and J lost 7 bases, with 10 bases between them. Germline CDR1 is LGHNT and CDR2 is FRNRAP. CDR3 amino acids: CASGSTSGGYTF. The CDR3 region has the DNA TGTGCTAGTGGTTCCACTTCGGGTGGCTACACCTTC.

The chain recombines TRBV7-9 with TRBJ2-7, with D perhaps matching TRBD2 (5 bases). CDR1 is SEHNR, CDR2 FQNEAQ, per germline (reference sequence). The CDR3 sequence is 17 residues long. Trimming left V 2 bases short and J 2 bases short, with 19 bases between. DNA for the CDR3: TGTGCCAGCAGCTTATCGGAGGTAGTCCGGAGCCCCTACGAGCAGTACTTC. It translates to CASSLSEVVRSPYEQYF.

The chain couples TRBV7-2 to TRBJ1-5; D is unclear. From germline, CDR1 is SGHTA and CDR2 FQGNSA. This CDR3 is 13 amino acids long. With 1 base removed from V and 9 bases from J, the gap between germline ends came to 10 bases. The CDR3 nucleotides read TGTGCCAGCAGCTTAGGCCTAGCCCGGCCCCAGCATTTT. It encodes CASSLGLARPQHF.

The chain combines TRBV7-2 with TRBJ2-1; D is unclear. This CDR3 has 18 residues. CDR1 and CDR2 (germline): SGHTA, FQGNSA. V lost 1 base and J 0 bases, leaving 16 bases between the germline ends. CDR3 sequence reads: CASSLVWGRFGSYNEQFF. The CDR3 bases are TGTGCCAGCAGCTTAGTGTGGGGTCGATTTGGCTCCTACAATGAGCAGTTCTTC.

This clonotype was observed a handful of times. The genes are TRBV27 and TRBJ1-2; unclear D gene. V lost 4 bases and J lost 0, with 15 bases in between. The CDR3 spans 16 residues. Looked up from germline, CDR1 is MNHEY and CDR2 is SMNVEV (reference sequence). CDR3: CASSSYTYGANYGYTF. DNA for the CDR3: TGTGCCAGCAGTTCGTATACTTATGGAGCTAACTATGGCTACACCTTC.

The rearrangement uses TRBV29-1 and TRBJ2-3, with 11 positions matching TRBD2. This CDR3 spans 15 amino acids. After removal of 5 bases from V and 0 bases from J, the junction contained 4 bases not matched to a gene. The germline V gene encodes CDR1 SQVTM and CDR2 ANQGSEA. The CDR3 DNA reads TGCAGCGTTAACGGACTAGCGGGCAGCACAGATACGCAGTATTTT. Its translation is CSVNGLAGSTDTQYF.

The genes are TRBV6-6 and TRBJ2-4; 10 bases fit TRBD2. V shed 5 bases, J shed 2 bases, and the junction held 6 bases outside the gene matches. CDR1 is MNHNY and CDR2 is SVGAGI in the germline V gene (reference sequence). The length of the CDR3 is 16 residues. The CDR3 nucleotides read TGTGCCAGCAGTCCTCGGACTAGCGGATCCAAAAACATTCAGTACTTC. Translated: CASSPRTSGSKNIQYF.

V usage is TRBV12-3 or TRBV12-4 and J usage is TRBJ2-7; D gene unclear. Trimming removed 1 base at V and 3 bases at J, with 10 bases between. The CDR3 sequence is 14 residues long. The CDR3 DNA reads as TGTGCCAGCAGTTTAGGACAACAATTCTACGAGCAGTACTTC. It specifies CASSLGQQFYEQYF.

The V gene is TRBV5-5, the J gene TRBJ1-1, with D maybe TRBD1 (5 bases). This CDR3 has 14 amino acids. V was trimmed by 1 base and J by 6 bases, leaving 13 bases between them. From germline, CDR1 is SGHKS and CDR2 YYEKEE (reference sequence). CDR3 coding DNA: TGTGCCAGCAGCTTGTCTTGGGGCAGCCCTGAAGCTTTCTTT. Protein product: CASSLSWGSPEAFF.

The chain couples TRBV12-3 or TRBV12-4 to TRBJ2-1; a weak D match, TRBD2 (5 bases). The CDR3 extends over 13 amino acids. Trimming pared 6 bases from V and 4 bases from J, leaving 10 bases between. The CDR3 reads CASRGRRYNEQFF. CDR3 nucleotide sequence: TGTGCCAGCAGGGGCAGGAGGTACAATGAGCAGTTCTTC.

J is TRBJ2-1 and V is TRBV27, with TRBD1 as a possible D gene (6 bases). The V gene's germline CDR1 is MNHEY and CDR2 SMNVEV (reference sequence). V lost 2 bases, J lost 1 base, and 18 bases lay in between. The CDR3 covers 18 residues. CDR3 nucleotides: TGTGCCAGCAGTTTACGTGGGACACCCCTCTTATCCTACAATGAGCAGTTCTTC. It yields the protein CASSLRGTPLLSYNEQFF.

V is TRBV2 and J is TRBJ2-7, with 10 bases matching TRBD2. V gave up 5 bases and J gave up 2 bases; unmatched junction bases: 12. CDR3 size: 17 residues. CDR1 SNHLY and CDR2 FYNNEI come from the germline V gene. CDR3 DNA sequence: TGTGCCAGCAGTCGCATACGTCCTAGCGGGGGACCCTACGAGCAGTACTTC. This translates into CASSRIRPSGGPYEQYF.

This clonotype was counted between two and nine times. Written as DNA, the CDR3 is TGTGCCTGGAGCCGACAGTTAGGCGGCGAGCAGTACTTC. The encoded protein is CAWSRQLGGEQYF. The J gene is TRBJ2-7, the V gene TRBV30, with D possibly matching TRBD1 (5 bases). This CDR3 has 13 residues. V lost 3 bases to trimming and J lost 6 bases, with 15 bases between them. Germline CDR1 GTSNPN, CDR2 SVGIG (reference sequence).

DNA for the CDR3: TGTGCCAGCAGGACCCCACACAGGGGAGGCAATCAGCCCCAGCATTTT. It is translated as CASRTPHRGGNQPQHF. The V call is TRBV28, the J call TRBJ1-5, with 7 bases fitting TRBD1. The CDR3 length is 16 residues. The germline gives CDR1 MDHEN, CDR2 SYDVKM. The trim removed 6 bases at V and 2 bases at J, leaving 10 bases unmatched.

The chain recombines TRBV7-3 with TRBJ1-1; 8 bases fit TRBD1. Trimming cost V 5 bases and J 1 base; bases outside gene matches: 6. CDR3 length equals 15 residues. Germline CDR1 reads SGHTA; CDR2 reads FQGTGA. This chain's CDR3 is CASSPTTGGNTEAFF. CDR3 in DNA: TGTGCCAGCAGCCCCACCACAGGGGGGAACACTGAAGCTTTCTTT.

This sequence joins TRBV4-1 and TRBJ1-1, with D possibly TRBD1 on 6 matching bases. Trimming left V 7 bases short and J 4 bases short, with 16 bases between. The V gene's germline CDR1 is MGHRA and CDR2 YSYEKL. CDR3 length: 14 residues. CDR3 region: CASTLTGMGTEAFF. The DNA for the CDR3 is TGCGCCAGCACGCTAACAGGGATGGGCACTGAAGCTTTCTTT.

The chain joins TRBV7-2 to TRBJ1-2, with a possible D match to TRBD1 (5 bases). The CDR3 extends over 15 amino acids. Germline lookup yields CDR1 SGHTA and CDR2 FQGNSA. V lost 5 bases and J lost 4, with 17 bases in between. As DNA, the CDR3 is TGTGCCAGCAGCCCAGAGTGGGGAAGGGGCTATGGCTACACCTTC. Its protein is CASSPEWGRGYGYTF.